This TCR beta chain was observed in a study of blood T cells in healthy people across ages. Germline V gives CDR1 SEHNR, CDR2 FQNEAQ (reference sequence). The CDR3 consists of 14 residues. Trimming cost V 1 base and J 8 bases, with 14 bases left between them. Study-wide points: Per million T cells, TCR beta diversity dropped about linearly as age rose. No one knew whether donors had CMV, which possibly confounded expanded clonotype changes. Both higher diversity and more naive CD4+ cells marked long-lived donors when set against aged donors.

In the case of this clonotype: What it recognizes is unknown.

The authors ran a second PCR of about 7 to 12 cycles using a sample-barcoded 5' primer and a J-beta primer mix. TCRdb ran MiXCR on the 5' RACE reads and lists one entry per CDR3 protein. The repertoire holds approximately 1,700,000 distinct CDR3 sequences, about 39% seen once, with 23% in the top ten. This clonotype was obtained from a human donor in good health. The sequenced sample consisted of blood. The chain uses TRBV7-9 and TRBJ1-2; D is possibly TRBD1 (6 bases). Here the CDR3 reads CASSLDSPGEGYTF. The CDR3 DNA reads TGTGCCAGCAGCTTAGATAGCCCAGGGGAAGGCTACACCTTC.